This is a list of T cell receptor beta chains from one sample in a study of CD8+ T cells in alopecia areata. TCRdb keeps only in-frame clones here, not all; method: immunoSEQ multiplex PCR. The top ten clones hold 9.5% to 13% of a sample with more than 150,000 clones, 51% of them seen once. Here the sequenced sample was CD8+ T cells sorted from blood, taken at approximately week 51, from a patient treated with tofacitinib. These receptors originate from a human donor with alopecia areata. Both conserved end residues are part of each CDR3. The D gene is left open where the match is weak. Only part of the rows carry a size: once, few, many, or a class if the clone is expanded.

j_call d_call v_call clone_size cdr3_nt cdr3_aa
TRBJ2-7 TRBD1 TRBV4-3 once TGCGCCAGCAGCCAACTTACCGGGACAGGGAGCTACGAGCAGTACTTC CASSQLTGTGSYEQYF
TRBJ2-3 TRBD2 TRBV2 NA TGTGCCAGCAGTGAAGGGACTAGCTCATACACAGATACGCAGTATTTT CASSEGTSSYTDTQYF
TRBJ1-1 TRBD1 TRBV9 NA TGTGCCAGCAGCGTAGACGGACAGGGACTGAACACTGAAGCTTTCTTT CASSVDGQGLNTEAFF
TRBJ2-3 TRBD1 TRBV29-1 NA TGCAGCGTGCTCCCGGGACAGGCGACAGATACGCAGTATTTT CSVLPGQATDTQYF
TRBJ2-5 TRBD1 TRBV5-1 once TGCGCCAGCAGCTTGGTTGACAGGGCCCAAGAGACCCAGTACTTC CASSLVDRAQETQYF
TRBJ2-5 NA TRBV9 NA TGTGCCAGCAGTTTGGACAGTCAAGAGACCCAGTACTTC CASSLDSQETQYF
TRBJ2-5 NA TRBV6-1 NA TGTGCCAGCAGTGAATGGGCAGGGCGACAAGAGACCCAGTACTTC CASSEWAGRQETQYF
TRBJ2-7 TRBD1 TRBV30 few TGTGCCTGGAGGCGGACAGGGTCCTACGAGCAGTACTTC CAWRRTGSYEQYF
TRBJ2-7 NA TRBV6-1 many TGTGCCAGCAGAGAGTTGGCGACCTACGAGCAGTACTTC CASRELATYEQYF
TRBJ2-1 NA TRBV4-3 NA TGCGCCAGCAGCCAAGACAGGGAGGCATACAATGAGCAGTTCTTC CASSQDREAYNEQFF
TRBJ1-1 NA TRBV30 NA TGTGCCTGGAGTGTTGGGGGTAATACTGAAGCTTTCTTT CAWSVGGNTEAFF
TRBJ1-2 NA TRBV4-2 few TGTGCCAGCAGCCAATCGGAAATGACAGTCGTCGACTACACCTTC CASSQSEMTVVDYTF
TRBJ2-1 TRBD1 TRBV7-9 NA TGTGCCAGCAGACAGACAGGGGTGGTAAAGGAGTTCTTC CASRQTGVVKEFF